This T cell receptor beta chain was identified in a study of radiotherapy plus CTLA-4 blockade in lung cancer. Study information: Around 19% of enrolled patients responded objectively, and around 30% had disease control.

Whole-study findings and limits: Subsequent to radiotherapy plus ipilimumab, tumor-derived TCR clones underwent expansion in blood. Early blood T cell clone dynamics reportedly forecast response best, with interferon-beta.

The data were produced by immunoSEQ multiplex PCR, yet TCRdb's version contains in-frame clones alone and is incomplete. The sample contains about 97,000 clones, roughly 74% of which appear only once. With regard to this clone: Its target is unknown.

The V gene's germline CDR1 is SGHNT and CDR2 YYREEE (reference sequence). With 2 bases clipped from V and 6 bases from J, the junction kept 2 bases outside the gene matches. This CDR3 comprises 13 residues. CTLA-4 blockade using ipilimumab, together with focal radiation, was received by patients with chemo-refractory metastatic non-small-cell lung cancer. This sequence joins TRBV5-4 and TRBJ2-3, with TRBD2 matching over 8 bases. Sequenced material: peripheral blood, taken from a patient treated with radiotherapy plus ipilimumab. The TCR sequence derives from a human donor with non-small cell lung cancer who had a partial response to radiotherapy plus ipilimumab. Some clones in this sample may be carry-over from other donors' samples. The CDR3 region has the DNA TGTGCCAGCAGCTTAACGGGAGGGGATACGCAGTATTTT. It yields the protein CASSLTGGDTQYF.